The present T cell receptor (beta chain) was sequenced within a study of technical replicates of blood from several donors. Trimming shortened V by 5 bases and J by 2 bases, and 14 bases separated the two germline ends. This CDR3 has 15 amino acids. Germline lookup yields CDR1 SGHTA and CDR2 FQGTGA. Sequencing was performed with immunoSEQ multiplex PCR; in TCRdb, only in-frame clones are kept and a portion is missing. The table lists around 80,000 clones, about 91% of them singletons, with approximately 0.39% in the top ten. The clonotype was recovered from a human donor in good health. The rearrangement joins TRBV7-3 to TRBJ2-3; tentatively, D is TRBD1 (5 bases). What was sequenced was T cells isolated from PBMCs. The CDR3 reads CASSPTGRSTDTQYF. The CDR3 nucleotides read TGTGCCAGCAGCCCAACAGGACGGTCCACAGATACGCAGTATTTT.